The following is a TCR beta chain sequence with its context. This clonotype turned up a few times. Its antigen remains undetermined. No much larger clone is present one base from it, and per-base qualities are unavailable. Library generation was performed with PCR. Sequenced on an Illumina HiSeq 2500. TCR library preparation used molecular barcoding, with unique molecular identifiers applied to normalize quantification of the TCRbeta repertoire. In TCRdb, the public reads were trimmed at Q25 with fastp and aligned with MiXCR, with productive beta chains retained. All rows with the same CDR3 protein become a single entry with the most common DNA and genes. A total of 500,000 to 750,000 distinct CDR3 sequences appear in this sample, 25% to 30% of them only once. The top ten clonotypes cover 30% to 40% of the sample. The record originates from a study of T-cell reconstitution after alpha-beta-depleted transplantation in children listed by TCRdb under 2016. About the investigation overall: Using TCR repertoire profiling, the study followed T-cell immune reconstitution in a quantitative way in children after TCRalphabeta/CD19-depleted allogeneic hematopoietic cell transplantation.

The paper as a whole reports these results and caveats: Hyperexpanded clone frequencies declined over subsequent months; after one year, T-cell counts and TCRbeta diversity were mostly attributed to newly produced T cells. In some patients, high TCRbeta diversity at day 60 was attributed to recipient T cells and intrathymic progenitors that had survived conditioning. Apparently early alphabetaT-cell count recovery about two months after transplant reportedly relied on only several hundred rapidly expanded clones derived from non-depleted graft cells.

Inclusive of the bounding cysteine and phenylalanine, the CDR3 is 16 residues long. CDR3 DNA only is kept here, 48 bases in frame from base 1. As encoded in the germline V gene (reference sequence), CDR1 is DFQATT while CDR2 is SNEGSKA. V and J are trimmed by 1 base and 3 bases, and the gene matches miss 9 bases of the junction. The treatment or condition label here, explained by the study, means: allogeneic hematopoietic cell transplantation with graft depleted of TCRalphabeta T cells and CD19 B cells. Transplant recipients were children who received TCRalphabeta/CD19-depleted allogeneic hematopoietic cell grafts.

The V and J segments used are TRBV20-1 and TRBJ2-1, with 7 bases in between that match TRBD2. This clonotype originated in a boy less than two years old with Wiskott-Aldrich syndrome, due to receive a stem cell transplant. The sample was PBMCs, taken before TCRalphabeta/CD19-depleted stem cell transplant. The CDR3 protein: CSARARRGLLYNEQFF. The DNA reads TGCAGTGCTAGAGCCCGTCGGGGACTACTCTACAATGAGCAGTTCTTC.